The present entry profiles one TCR beta chain with its context. The target antigen is unknown. Via MiXCR, TCRdb re-called the reads, giving one row per CDR3 protein. The sample has about 440,000 distinct CDR3 sequences; approximately 33% are singletons. Deletions cut 10 bases from V and 0 bases from J, with 14 bases between. The CDR3 is 14 residues long. Germline CDR1 MNHEY, CDR2 SMNVEV (reference sequence). The data belong to a study of T cell repertoires in cytomegalovirus infection. Study details: From public TCR beta signatures came an indication of both CMV infection and matching HLA type.

Points from the study as a whole: It was HLA-C-restricted CMV-specific TCR beta clonotypes that dominated the response ex vivo.

This sequence was found in a human donor in good health (CMV status not recorded). Some clones in this sample may be carry-over from other donors' samples. The sequenced sample consisted of PBMCs. The chain carries TRBV27 and TRBJ2-3; D call uncertain. In nucleotides, the CDR3 is TGTGCCACGTCTTTATCGGTTAGCACAGATACGCAGTATTTT. Its protein product is CATSLSVSTDTQYF.